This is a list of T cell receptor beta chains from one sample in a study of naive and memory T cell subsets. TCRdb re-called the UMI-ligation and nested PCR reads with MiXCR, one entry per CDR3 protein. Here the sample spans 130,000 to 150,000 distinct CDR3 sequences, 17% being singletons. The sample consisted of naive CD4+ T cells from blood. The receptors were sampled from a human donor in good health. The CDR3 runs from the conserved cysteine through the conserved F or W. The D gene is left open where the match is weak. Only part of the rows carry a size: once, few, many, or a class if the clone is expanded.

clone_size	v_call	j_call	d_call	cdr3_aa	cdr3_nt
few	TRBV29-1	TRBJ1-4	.	CSVLLNEKLFF	TGCAGCGTCCTTCTAAATGAAAAACTGTTTTTT
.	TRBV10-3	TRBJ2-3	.	CAISFGGGSTDTQYF	TGTGCCATCAGCTTCGGGGGCGGGAGCACAGATACGCAGTATTTT
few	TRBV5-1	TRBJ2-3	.	CASSSVADTQYF	TGCGCCAGCAGCTCCGTCGCGGATACGCAGTATTTT
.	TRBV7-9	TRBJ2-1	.	CASSPSSGPSYNEQFF	TGTGCCAGCAGCCCAAGTTCAGGCCCCTCCTACAATGAGCAGTTCTTC
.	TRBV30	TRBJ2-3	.	CAWSVEDTQYF	TGTGCCTGGAGTGTAGAGGATACGCAGTATTTT
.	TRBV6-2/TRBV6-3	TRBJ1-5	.	CASSYTPDWYSNQPQHF	TGTGCCAGCAGTTACACCCCAGACTGGTATAGCAATCAGCCCCAGCATTTT
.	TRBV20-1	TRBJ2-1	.	CSASARGAHEQFF	TGCAGTGCTAGCGCTCGGGGGGCACATGAGCAGTTCTTC
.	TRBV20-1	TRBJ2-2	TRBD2	CSARGLAEGELFF	TGCAGTGCTAGAGGACTAGCGGAAGGGGAGCTGTTTTTT
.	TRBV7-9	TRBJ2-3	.	CASSPMWGGSTDTQYF	TGTGCCAGCAGCCCTATGTGGGGCGGAAGCACAGATACGCAGTATTTT
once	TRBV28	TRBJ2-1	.	CASSLPLGGALRPFF	TGTGCCAGCAGTTTACCTCTCGGGGGAGCCCTGAGGCCGTTCTTC
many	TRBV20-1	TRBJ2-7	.	CSASSQVGYEQYF	TGCAGCGCTAGTAGCCAGGTAGGCTACGAGCAGTACTTC
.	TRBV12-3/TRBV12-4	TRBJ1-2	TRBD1	CASSPGQAVYGYTF	TGTGCCAGCAGTCCAGGACAGGCAGTCTATGGCTACACCTTC
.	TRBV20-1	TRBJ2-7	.	CSARGGPGSYEQYF	TGCAGTGCTAGAGGGGGCCCCGGCTCCTACGAGCAGTACTTC
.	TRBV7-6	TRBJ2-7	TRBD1	CASSKDRNSYEQYF	TGTGCCAGCAGCAAGGACAGGAACTCCTACGAGCAGTACTTC
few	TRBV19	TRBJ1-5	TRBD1	CASSSTGGHQPQHF	TGTGCCAGTAGTTCGACAGGGGGCCATCAGCCCCAGCATTTT
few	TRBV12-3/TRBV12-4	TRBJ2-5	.	CASSSRLVETQYF	TGTGCCAGCAGTTCTCGACTAGTAGAGACCCAGTACTTC
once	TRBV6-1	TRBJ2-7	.	CASSEAGSSTYEQYF	TGTGCCAGCAGTGAAGCGGGGAGTAGTACCTACGAGCAGTACTTC
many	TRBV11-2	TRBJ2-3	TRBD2	CASSGTTQPDTQYF	TGTGCCAGCAGCGGGACTACCCAACCAGATACGCAGTATTTT
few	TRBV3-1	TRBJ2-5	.	CASSQSGRSGETQYF	TGTGCCAGCAGCCAATCCGGGCGAAGCGGGGAGACCCAGTACTTC
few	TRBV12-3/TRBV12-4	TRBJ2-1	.	CASSLNRYGEQFF	TGTGCCAGCAGTTTAAACAGGTATGGTGAGCAGTTCTTC
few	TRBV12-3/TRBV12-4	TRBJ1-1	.	CASSFGGMEAFF	TGTGCCAGCAGTTTCGGAGGGATGGAAGCTTTCTTT
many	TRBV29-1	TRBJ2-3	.	CSVELTRGTDTQYF	TGCAGCGTTGAATTGACCCGCGGAACAGATACGCAGTATTTT
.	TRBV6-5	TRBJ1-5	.	CASRATELQPQHF	TGTGCCAGCAGAGCCACAGAGTTGCAGCCCCAGCATTTT
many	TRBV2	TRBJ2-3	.	CASSAASHTDTQYF	TGTGCCAGCAGTGCGGCTAGTCACACAGATACGCAGTATTTT
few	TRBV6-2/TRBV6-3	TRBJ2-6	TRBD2	CASALAGRGRDSGANVLTF	TGTGCCAGCGCCCTAGCGGGAAGGGGACGAGACTCTGGGGCCAACGTCCTGACTTTC
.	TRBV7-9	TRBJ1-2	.	CASIPGAGTNYGYTF	TGTGCCAGCATCCCCGGGGCGGGTACTAACTATGGCTACACCTTC
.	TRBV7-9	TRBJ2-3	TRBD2	CASSSRVGLAGLPDTQYF	TGTGCCAGCAGCTCCCGCGTGGGACTAGCGGGGTTGCCAGATACGCAGTATTTT
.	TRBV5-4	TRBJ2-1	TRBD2	CASSLPMLAGARPNEQFF	TGTGCCAGCAGCTTGCCGATGCTAGCGGGGGCTCGCCCCAATGAGCAGTTCTTC
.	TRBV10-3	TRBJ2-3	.	CAISESGRSPTDTQYF	TGTGCCATCAGTGAGTCAGGGCGGTCCCCCACAGATACGCAGTATTTT
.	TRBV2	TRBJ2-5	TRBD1	CASSDWTGGFQETQYF	TGTGCCAGCAGTGATTGGACAGGGGGATTTCAAGAGACCCAGTACTTC
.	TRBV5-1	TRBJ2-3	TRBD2	CASSPLLADGNTDTQYF	TGCGCCAGCAGCCCGCTACTAGCGGATGGAAACACAGATACGCAGTATTTT